These 25 T cell receptor beta chains were sequenced from one sample in a study of CD8+ T cells in alopecia areata. Treatment described: oral pan-JAK inhibitor, 5-10 mg twice daily. In each case, RNA was isolated and then reverse transcribed into cDNA as the sequencing template. Repertoires were generated with immunoSEQ multiplex PCR, while TCRdb's copy carries only in-frame clones and drops some. The sample yields under 250,000 clones, under 60% seen once. This specimen was CD4+ T cells sorted from blood, taken at week 4, from a patient treated with tofacitinib. The receptors were gathered from a human donor with alopecia areata.

The CDR3 DNA follows: TGCAGTGGACTAGCGAAAGATACGCAGTATTTT. It encodes CSGLAKDTQYF. The V call is TRBV20-1, the J call TRBJ2-3; 8 bases fit TRBD2. This CDR3 region has 11 residues. Germline CDR1 and CDR2: DFQATT and SNEGSKA (reference sequence). With V trimmed by 7 bases and J by 5 bases, 2 bases remained unmatched.

This chain connects TRBV29-1 to TRBJ2-1; maybe TRBD1 (5 bases). The CDR3 length is 12 residues. Trimming removed 6 bases at V and 2 bases at J, with 8 bases between. Germline-derived CDR1 and CDR2 are SQVTM and ANQGSEA. In nucleotides, the CDR3 is TGCAGCGTCCAAGGGGCCTACAATGAGCAGTTCTTC. Translation: CSVQGAYNEQFF.

This clone was seen just once. This chain links TRBV4-1 with TRBJ1-4, with D unclear. From germline, CDR1 is MGHRA and CDR2 YSYEKL. V was cut by 5 bases and J by 7 bases, with 20 bases left in between. The CDR3 loop spans 16 amino acids. CDR3 coding DNA: TGCGCCAGCAGCGAGAGACCACCTCCCCCAGGTGAAAAACTGTTTTTT. This encodes CASSERPPPPGEKLFF.

The chain combines TRBV4-1 with TRBJ2-7; D is possibly TRBD2 (6 bases). Germline lookup yields CDR1 MGHRA and CDR2 YSYEKL. This CDR3 region has 14 residues. V lost 3 bases, J lost 1 base, and 10 bases lay in between. For the CDR3, the DNA is TGCGCCAGCAGCCAGGTTGGGACTTCCTACGAGCAGTACTTC. Translating gives CASSQVGTSYEQYF.

The V gene is TRBV29-1, the J gene TRBJ1-1; maybe TRBD1 (5 bases). CDR1 and CDR2 from the germline V gene are SQVTM and ANQGSEA. This CDR3 has 14 amino acids. The V and J ends lost 4 bases and 5 bases respectively, with 17 bases between them. DNA of the CDR3: TGCAGCGTTGTCCTACAGGCCCGCCGGACTGAAGCTTTCTTT. Residues: CSVVLQARRTEAFF. Combining the CDR3 with reference TRBV29-1 and TRBJ1-1 gives the whole variable domain SAVISQKPSRDICQRGTSLTIQCQVDSQVTMMFWYRQQPGQSLTLIATANQGSEATYESGFVIDKFPISRPNLTFSTLTVSNMSPEDSSIYLCSVVLQARRTEAFFGQGTRLTVV.

V is TRBV2 and J is TRBJ2-5; TRBD1 matches at 7 bases. The CDR3 covers 12 residues. From germline, CDR1 is SNHLY and CDR2 FYNNEI. The V gene end was trimmed by 6 bases and the J gene end by 5 bases; junction bases not matched to a gene: 3. CDR3 DNA sequence: TGTGCCAGCAGGGGACAGTCGGAGACCCAGTACTTC. As protein: CASRGQSETQYF.

The chain joins TRBV4-1 to TRBJ1-4, with 7 bases fitting TRBD1. Germline lookup yields CDR1 MGHRA and CDR2 YSYEKL. V gave up 2 bases and J gave up 6 bases; unmatched junction bases: 3. This CDR3 comprises 14 residues. CDR3 amino acids: CASSQLTGYEKLFF. As DNA, the CDR3 is TGCGCCAGCAGCCAACTGACAGGGTATGAAAAACTGTTTTTT.

This clone was observed a few times. This chain connects TRBV10-3 to TRBJ1-2; the D gene is possibly TRBD1 (6 bases). The germline V gene encodes CDR1 ENHRY and CDR2 SYGVKD. The ends were cut back, 7 bases at V and 6 bases at J, with 21 bases in the middle. The CDR3 has 15 residues. CDR3 nucleotide sequence: TGTGCCATCACCCAGGACAGCCTAAGGGGAGATGGCTACACCTTC. Its translation: CAITQDSLRGDGYTF.

The chain links TRBV29-1 to TRBJ1-5; 7 bases are a match to TRBD1. V lost 6 bases, J lost 0 bases, and 2 bases stayed unmatched. The CDR3 loop spans 13 amino acids. CDR1 and CDR2 (germline): SQVTM, ANQGSEA. The CDR3 here is CSVGTVSNQPQHF. CDR3 DNA sequence: TGCAGCGTGGGGACAGTTAGCAATCAGCCCCAGCATTTT. Complete variable domain (other parts from reference TRBV29-1 and TRBJ1-5): SAVISQKPSRDICQRGTSLTIQCQVDSQVTMMFWYRQQPGQSLTLIATANQGSEATYESGFVIDKFPISRPNLTFSTLTVSNMSPEDSSIYLCSVGTVSNQPQHFGDGTRLSIL.

The chain combines TRBV7-6 with TRBJ1-5; D call uncertain. Germline V gene sequence: CDR1 SGHVS, CDR2 FNYEAQ. The CDR3 loop spans 14 amino acids. The V gene lost 6 bases and the J gene lost 2 bases, with 11 bases spanning the gap. The CDR3 reads CASSDNSGNQPQHF. The CDR3 nucleotides are TGTGCCAGCAGTGATAACAGTGGCAATCAGCCCCAGCATTTT. Full variable domain (remainder filled in from reference TRBV7-6 and TRBJ1-5): GAGVSQSPRYKVTKRGQDVALRCDPISGHVSLYWYRQALGQGPEFLTYFNYEAQQDKSGLPNDRFSAERPEGSISTLTIQRTEQRDSAMYRCASSDNSGNQPQHFGDGTRLSIL.

The chain carries TRBV2 and TRBJ1-2; tentative D call: TRBD1 (5 bases). The CDR3 sequence is 13 residues long. The germline CDR1 and CDR2 sequences are SNHLY and FYNNEI. V was shortened by 3 bases and J by 2 bases, with 7 bases between the two germline ends. This CDR3 reads CASSDQGNYGYTF. The CDR3 DNA reads TGTGCCAGCAGTGACCAGGGCAACTATGGCTACACCTTC.

The chain is built from TRBV29-1 and TRBJ1-1, with D tentatively TRBD1 (6 bases). Trimming cost V 3 bases and J 5 bases, with 13 bases left between them. Germline V CDR1 and CDR2: SQVTM, ANQGSEA. This CDR3 comprises 13 residues. The CDR3 DNA reads TGCAGCGTTGATTCTTCGGGGGCGACTGAAGCTTTCTTT. It codes for CSVDSSGATEAFF. The full variable domain, its missing parts supplied by reference TRBV29-1 and TRBJ1-1, is SAVISQKPSRDICQRGTSLTIQCQVDSQVTMMFWYRQQPGQSLTLIATANQGSEATYESGFVIDKFPISRPNLTFSTLTVSNMSPEDSSIYLCSVDSSGATEAFFGQGTRLTVV.

The V gene is TRBV20-1, the J gene TRBJ2-2; D remains unclear. The V end was cut by 0 bases, the J end by 9 bases, with 5 bases between. CDR1 is DFQATT, CDR2 SNEGSKA, per germline (reference sequence). The CDR3 contains 11 residues. CDR3 nucleotide sequence: TGCAGTGCTAGAGACGCAAGGGAGCTGTTTTTT. Residues: CSARDARELFF.

The rearrangement joins TRBV18 to TRBJ1-6, with D unclear. Germline CDR1 reads KGHSH; CDR2 reads LQKENI. The CDR3 sequence is 14 residues long. The V and J ends lost 3 bases and 7 bases respectively, with 10 bases between them. The CDR3 region is CASSPDLGNSPLHF. CDR3 nucleotides: TGTGCCAGCTCACCGGATCTGGGGAATTCACCCCTCCACTTT.

The chain has TRBV4-1 and TRBJ2-1; D gene uncertain. CDR3 length: 13 amino acids. Trimming shortened V by 3 bases and J by 12 bases, and 15 bases separated the two germline ends. Looked up from germline, CDR1 is MGHRA and CDR2 is YSYEKL. The CDR3 nucleotides are TGCGCCAGCAGCCAGCCGGGCGCCAAGGTGCAGTTCTTC. Protein sequence: CASSQPGAKVQFF.

The V call is TRBV7-2, the J call TRBJ2-1; D might be TRBD2 (5 bases). V lost 1 base and J 6 bases, leaving 10 bases between the germline ends. This CDR3 has 14 amino acids. Germline V gene lookup returns CDR1 SGHTA and CDR2 FQGNSA. CDR3 amino acids: CASSLGSRGNEQFF. DNA of the CDR3: TGTGCCAGCAGCTTAGGCTCCCGGGGCAATGAGCAGTTCTTC.

This sequence joins TRBV7-8 and TRBJ2-5, with 9 bases fitting TRBD2. The CDR3 is made up of 16 amino acids. Trimming at V came to 8 bases and at J to 1 base, leaving 11 bases not matched to a gene. The germline CDR1 and CDR2 sequences are SGHVS and FQNEAQ. The CDR3 DNA sequence: TGTGCCAGCGGGCGGGGGGGCGATTTATTCCAAGAGACCCAGTACTTC. Translation gives CASGRGGDLFQETQYF.

The V call is TRBV29-1, the J call TRBJ2-7, with D unclear. The CDR3 has 15 amino acids. Trimming removed 4 bases at V and 0 bases at J, with 16 bases between. Germline values: CDR1 SQVTM, CDR2 ANQGSEA. This CDR3 is CSVGGTAESSYEQYF. CDR3 coding DNA: TGCAGCGTTGGGGGAACAGCCGAGAGCTCCTACGAGCAGTACTTC.

The chain is built from TRBV29-1 and TRBJ1-2; no reliable D call. Germline CDR1 SQVTM, CDR2 ANQGSEA. The CDR3 length is 11 residues. The V end was cut by 7 bases, the J end by 2 bases, with 8 bases between. DNA of the CDR3: TGCAGCGCCACGGGCAACTATGGCTACACCTTC. Translating gives CSATGNYGYTF.

Only a few counts were recorded for this clone. The genes are TRBV7-6 and TRBJ2-2, with 8 bases aligning to TRBD1. The germline V gene has CDR1 SGHVS and CDR2 FNYEAQ. This CDR3 comprises 15 residues. V was clipped by 5 bases and J by 1 base; unmatched bases: 3. Here the CDR3 reads CASSLGTGNTGELFF. CDR3 nucleotides: TGTGCCAGCAGCCTCGGGACAGGGAACACCGGGGAGCTGTTTTTT.

As concerns this clone: Other DNA sequences in this sample translate to the same CDR3. J is TRBJ1-1 and V is TRBV30; D is ambiguous. Germline loops: CDR1 GTSNPN, CDR2 SVGIG (reference sequence). The CDR3 length is 12 residues. V was pared by 1 base and J by 2 bases, with 5 bases between. CDR3 DNA sequence: TGTGCCTGGAGTGGGGGAAACACTGAAGCTTTCTTT. It translates to CAWSGGNTEAFF.

The V and J genes are TRBV4-1 and TRBJ2-6, with 9 positions matching TRBD1. V shed 4 bases, J shed 3 bases, and the junction held 4 bases outside the gene matches. CDR3 length: 16 residues. Per germline, CDR1 MGHRA and CDR2 YSYEKL. The CDR3 loop is CASSPGQGNGANVLTF. CDR3 sequence (DNA): TGCGCCAGCAGCCCAGGACAGGGGAATGGGGCCAACGTCCTGACTTTC.

As concerns this clone: The same CDR3 is also encoded by other DNA sequences in this sample. This rearrangement joins TRBV29-1 to TRBJ2-7; TRBD1 agrees at 10 bases. V shed 6 bases and J 2 bases; nucleotides not matched to a gene: 1. CDR1 is SQVTM, CDR2 ANQGSEA, per germline. This CDR3 has 12 amino acids. The DNA for the CDR3 is TGCAGCGTGGGACAGGGGACCTACGAGCAGTACTTC. This translates into CSVGQGTYEQYF.

The chain carries TRBV29-1 and TRBJ2-7; D gene uncertain. Trimming pared 5 bases from V and 5 bases from J, leaving 13 bases between. The CDR3 runs 12 residues. CDR1 and CDR2 from the germline V gene are SQVTM and ANQGSEA. The CDR3 DNA reads TGCAGCGTTCGCCAAAGTCCCCACGAGCAGTACTTC. Translating it yields CSVRQSPHEQYF.

This chain joins TRBV5-1 and TRBJ2-1; D unresolved. Germline lookup yields CDR1 SGHRS and CDR2 YFSETQ. The length of the CDR3 is 11 residues. V was pared by 6 bases and J by 4 bases, with 5 bases between. The CDR3 spells CASMYYNEQFF. CDR3 in DNA: TGCGCCAGCATGTATTACAATGAGCAGTTCTTC.